This TCR beta chain originates from a study of molecular identifiers for immune sequencing clone quantification. General study findings and limits: Clones that had above 20 RNA copies took up over 98% of effector molecules but under 1% in naive cells.

This clonotype was counted at least ten times. Its antigen is undetermined. TCRdb independently ran MiXCR on the PCR reads; one entry per CDR3 protein. Of 550,000 to 750,000 distinct CDR3 sequences in the sample, nearly 20% were seen once. This CDR3 has 12 residues. CDR1 and CDR2 (germline): LNHNV, YYDKDF (reference sequence). Trimming removed 4 bases at V and 0 bases at J, with 2 bases between. The chain uses TRBV15 and TRBJ2-3; D call uncertain. The TCR comes from a human donor in good health. Some libraries in this study had Jurkat cell RNA spiked in. The sample was naive CD8+ T cells from blood, with Jurkat cell RNA spiked in. The sample's subset: FACS-sorted CD8+CD4-CCR7+CD45RA+ naive T cells. CDR3 in DNA: TGTGCCACCAGCATTAGCACAGATACGCAGTATTTT. Its protein is CATSISTDTQYF.